This T cell receptor beta chain comes out of a study of shared T cell receptors in the human thymus. Profiling relied on immunoSEQ multiplex PCR, and the TCRdb table lists in-frame clones only, not all of them. The sample records about 660,000 clones, around 87% being singletons. The germline V gene encodes CDR1 LNHDA and CDR2 SQIVND (reference sequence). The CDR3 contains 16 residues. The trim removed 5 bases at V and 8 bases at J, leaving 12 bases unmatched. In its sample, this clone was seen a few times. The data were also submitted as part of a second study, on human thymus T cells. That source notes: Obtained as resections during corrective heart surgery, the thymus tissue was then studied. An apparent bias in V and J gene usage was seen in thymic and blood repertoires.

This sequence originates from a boy younger than two with a congenital heart defect. The specimen was thymocytes. This chain joins TRBV19 and TRBJ2-1; 10 bases are a match to TRBD2. CDR3 coding DNA: TGTGCCAGTAGTTCCGCGGGAGCGGGAGGGCGGGATGAGCAGTTCTTC. It translates to CASSSAGAGGRDEQFF.